One sample yielded the 2 T cell receptor beta chains listed below, sequenced in a study of cytomegalovirus exposure and HLA in healthy donors. The PCR contained 60 Vbeta and 13 Jbeta primers. The assay was immunoSEQ multiplex PCR, and TCRdb's table has in-frame clones only and misses some. Among some 110,000 clones listed, approximately 74% were seen once. The sequenced sample was PBMCs. Every receptor here comes from a woman aged 50 to 60 in good health and CMV-seropositive.

This chain uses TRBV25-1 with TRBJ2-1, with D tentatively TRBD1 (6 bases). CDR1 is MGHDK and CDR2 is SYGVNS in the germline V gene. There are 15 residues in the CDR3. Trimming removed 3 bases from V and 8 bases from J, with 17 bases in between. In DNA, the CDR3 is TGTGCCAGCAGTGACCTAAGGGGGTTAAGGGATGAGCAGTTCTTC. Encoded protein: CASSDLRGLRDEQFF.

The gene calls are TRBV6-7 and TRBJ2-1; 10 bases match TRBD1. TRBV6-7 falls under the ORF class, with uncertain function. V shed 0 bases and J 3 bases; nucleotides not matched to a gene: 20. The CDR3 covers 22 residues. The CDR3 sequence: CASSYSQGLGQGIGIGYNEQFF. The CDR3 region has the DNA TGTGCCAGCAGTTACTCCCAGGGGTTGGGACAGGGGATAGGTATAGGCTACAATGAGCAGTTCTTC.